This passage covers 17 T cell receptor beta chains from one sample sequenced in a study of radiation and T cells in renal cell carcinoma (dated by TCRdb to 2019 to 2021). What the time point label conveys for this sample: blood 4 weeks post-SBRT, at nephrectomy. The treatment or condition label on this specimen signifies: 15 Gy SBRT to primary tumor, nephrectomy 4 weeks later. Libraries were prepared through the immunoSEQ multiplex PCR assay. Sourced from immuneACCESS, this table was stored by TCRdb with only in-frame sequences that have V and J called. A share of the clones is absent; for the studies checked, an unresolved V gene accounts for under half, and the remainder has no known explanation. For this sample the table gives about 83,000 clones, of which approximately 82% were detected only once. The ten most abundant clones make up about 2.4% of the sample. The sample was blood, taken from a patient whose treatment included radiotherapy and nephrectomy. The receptors were sampled from an older woman with renal cell carcinoma.

The rearrangement links TRBV7-9 to TRBJ1-2; D ambiguous. Germline CDR1 and CDR2: SEHNR and FQNEAQ (reference sequence). The V gene lost 4 bases and the J gene lost 8 bases, with 17 bases spanning the gap. The CDR3 consists of 14 residues. In nucleotides, the CDR3 is TGTGCCAGCAGCTCACGACCAAGGCCCGGGGGCTACACCTTC. Translating it yields CASSSRPRPGGYTF.

The CDR3 nucleotides are TGTGCCAGCAGTCCCCCCCGGACAGGGAGGTCAGATACGCAGTATTTT. This sequence encodes CASSPPRTGRSDTQYF. The J gene is TRBJ2-3, the V gene TRBV28, with 8 bases matching TRBD1. There are 16 residues in the CDR3. With 5 bases clipped from V and 4 bases from J, the junction kept 11 bases outside the gene matches. CDR1 MDHEN and CDR2 SYDVKM come from the germline V gene.

This rearrangement joins TRBV6-1 to TRBJ2-7; 9 positions agree with TRBD2. This CDR3 contains 14 residues. The J segment lost 0 bases and the V segment lost 6 bases, leaving 3 bases of the junction unmatched. The V gene's germline CDR1 is MNHNS and CDR2 SASEGT. Here the CDR3 reads CASSLLAGSYEQYF. CDR3 nucleotide sequence: TGTGCCAGCAGCCTACTAGCGGGCTCCTACGAGCAGTACTTC.

This chain uses TRBV19 with TRBJ1-5; D unresolved. This CDR3 has 16 amino acids. V shed 5 bases and J shed 3 bases, with 17 bases lying between them. The germline CDR1 and CDR2 sequences are LNHDA and SQIVND (reference sequence). The CDR3 sequence: CASSPRGQLYNQPQHF. The CDR3 DNA follows: TGTGCCAGTAGTCCGAGAGGCCAGCTTTACAATCAGCCCCAGCATTTT.

V and J are TRBV5-1 and TRBJ1-1, with D uncertain. Germline assignment: CDR1 SGHRS and CDR2 YFSETQ. CDR3 length: 14 residues. Trimming took off 3 bases at V and 0 bases at J, with 9 bases between the two ends. CDR3 sequence: CASSWEPVNTEAFF. Written as DNA, the CDR3 is TGCGCCAGCAGCTGGGAACCCGTGAACACTGAAGCTTTCTTT.

The chain combines TRBV28 with TRBJ1-2; D possibly corresponds to TRBD1 (5 bases). Germline assignment: CDR1 MDHEN and CDR2 SYDVKM. Trimming stripped 5 bases from V and 3 bases from J, with 16 bases between. The CDR3 has 15 residues. CDR3 sequence (DNA): TGTGCCAGCAGTCCACGGGGAGGGGATCACTATGGCTACACCTTC. It specifies CASSPRGGDHYGYTF.

The count of this clone is one. The chain recombines TRBV9 with TRBJ2-5; 8 bases are a match to TRBD1. This CDR3 has 13 amino acids. Germline-derived CDR1 and CDR2 are SGDLS and YYNGEE. Trimming at V came to 6 bases and at J to 3 bases, leaving 4 bases not matched to a gene. DNA for the CDR3: TGTGCCAGCACCTCAGGGGGCGAAGAGACCCAGTACTTC. Amino acids: CASTSGGEETQYF.

The V call is TRBV15, the J call TRBJ1-4, with D maybe TRBD1 (6 bases). Trimming removed 6 bases at V and 5 bases at J, with 16 bases between. Looked up from germline, CDR1 is LNHNV and CDR2 is YYDKDF (reference sequence). The CDR3 contains 15 residues. CDR3 in DNA: TGTGCCACCAGAGGACAGACGGGGATGAATGAAAAACTGTTTTTT. This sequence encodes CATRGQTGMNEKLFF.

The rearrangement uses TRBV7-9 and TRBJ2-1, with TRBD2 matching over 14 bases. Looked up from germline, CDR1 is SEHNR and CDR2 is FQNEAQ (reference sequence). V lost 5 bases, J lost 0 bases, and 3 bases stayed unmatched. This CDR3 has 17 amino acids. In DNA form, the CDR3 reads TGTGCCAGCAGCCCCGGACTAGCGGGGGGCTCCTACAATGAGCAGTTCTTC. Translating it yields CASSPGLAGGSYNEQFF.

The chain carries TRBV6-1 and TRBJ2-7; 7 bases fit TRBD2. Germline trimming cut 1 base from V and 2 bases from J; bases unmatched to any gene: 8. The germline V gene encodes CDR1 MNHNS and CDR2 SASEGT. CDR3 length: 16 amino acids. The CDR3 spells CASSEGGGFRTYEQYF. CDR3 DNA sequence: TGTGCCAGCAGTGAAGGGGGGGGGTTCCGAACCTACGAGCAGTACTTC.

The chain uses TRBV30 and TRBJ2-3; possibly TRBD2 for D (6 bases). This CDR3 contains 16 residues. V shed 1 base and J shed 2 bases, with 16 bases lying between them. The V gene's germline CDR1 is GTSNPN and CDR2 SVGIG (reference sequence). The DNA of the CDR3 is TGTGCCTGGAGTGGTATCCTCGGGGGAGCCACAGATACGCAGTATTTT. It translates to CAWSGILGGATDTQYF.

This clone turned up a few times. The chain is built from TRBV10-3 and TRBJ1-1, with unresolved D. This CDR3 has 12 residues. Germline V gene data show CDR1 as ENHRY and CDR2 as SYGVKD. Trimming left V 1 base short and J 7 bases short, with 7 bases between. The CDR3 protein is CAISEYGSEAFF. The CDR3 DNA reads TGTGCCATCAGTGAGTACGGTAGTGAAGCTTTCTTT.

The gene calls are TRBV7-9 and TRBJ2-1; possibly TRBD1 for D (5 bases). The CDR3 contains 13 residues. CDR1 SEHNR and CDR2 FQNEAQ come from the germline V gene (reference sequence). Trimming shortened V by 6 bases and J by 3 bases, and 9 bases separated the two germline ends. The CDR3 protein is CASSYDSYNEQFF. In DNA, the CDR3 is TGTGCCAGCAGTTACGACAGCTACAATGAGCAGTTCTTC.

The sample holds a few counts of this clone. V gene TRBV10-1 combines with J gene TRBJ2-7, with D perhaps matching TRBD1 (5 bases). V was shortened by 2 bases and J by 0 bases, with 8 bases between the two germline ends. CDR3 length: 14 amino acids. Germline assignment: CDR1 WNHNN and CDR2 SYGVQD (reference sequence). CDR3 sequence: CASSEGRVSYEQYF. The CDR3 DNA reads TGCGCCAGCAGTGAGGGCAGGGTCTCCTACGAGCAGTACTTC.

The chain joins TRBV27 to TRBJ2-7; TRBD2 agrees at 14 bases. The junction had 3 bases not matched to a gene; V was cut back by 6 bases and J by 5 bases. CDR1 and CDR2 (germline): MNHEY, SMNVEV (reference sequence). The CDR3 extends over 14 amino acids. In DNA, the CDR3 is TGTGCCAGCAGGAAGGGACTAGCGGGAGACGAGCAGTACTTC. Its protein is CASRKGLAGDEQYF.

The chain carries TRBV19 and TRBJ1-5; 8 nucleotides align to TRBD1. V shed 7 bases, J shed 0 bases, and the junction held 11 bases outside the gene matches. Looked up from germline, CDR1 is LNHDA and CDR2 is SQIVND (reference sequence). This CDR3 has 17 amino acids. The CDR3 coding sequence is TGTGCCAGTACTCCTGTCCAGGGGGCATATAGCAATCAGCCCCAGCATTTT. Its protein product is CASTPVQGAYSNQPQHF.

The chain carries TRBV6-1 and TRBJ1-2; no definite D call. This CDR3 comprises 14 residues. Trimming pared 2 bases from V and 2 bases from J, leaving 9 bases between. Germline V lookup: CDR1 MNHNS, CDR2 SASEGT. The CDR3 region has the DNA TGTGCCAGCAGTGAATGGAAGGCAAACTATGGCTACACCTTC. This encodes CASSEWKANYGYTF.